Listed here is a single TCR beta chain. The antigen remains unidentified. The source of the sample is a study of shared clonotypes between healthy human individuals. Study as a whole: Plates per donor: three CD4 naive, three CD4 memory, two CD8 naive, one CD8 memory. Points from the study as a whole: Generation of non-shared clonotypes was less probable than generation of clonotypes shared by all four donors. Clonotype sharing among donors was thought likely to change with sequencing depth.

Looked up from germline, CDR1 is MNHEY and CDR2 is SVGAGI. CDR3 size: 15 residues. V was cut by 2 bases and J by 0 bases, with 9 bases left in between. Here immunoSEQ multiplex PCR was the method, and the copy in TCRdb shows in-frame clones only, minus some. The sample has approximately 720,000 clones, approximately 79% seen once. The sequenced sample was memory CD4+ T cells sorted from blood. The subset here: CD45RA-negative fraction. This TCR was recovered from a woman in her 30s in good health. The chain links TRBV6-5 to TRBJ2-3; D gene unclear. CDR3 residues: CASSYEVGSTDTQYF. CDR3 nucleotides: TGTGCCAGCAGTTACGAGGTCGGGAGCACAGATACGCAGTATTTT.